The table lists the clone carrying this T cell receptor (beta chain) with a few counts. Its specificity is unknown. The length of the CDR3 is 14 residues. The germline V and J ends were trimmed by 1 base and 0 bases, with 8 bases remaining between them. CDR1 and CDR2 (germline): SGHRS, YFSETQ. TCRdb used MiXCR to reprocess the 5' RACE reads, holding one entry per CDR3 protein. The repertoire consists of approximately 66,000 distinct CDR3 sequences, with roughly an eighth occurring once and the leading ten covering approximately 5%. These data belong to a study of early T cells in non-severe SARS-CoV-2 infection. Turning to the study itself: Alpha and beta chains were unpaired, from unsorted whole-blood bulk RNA. The study, taken as a whole, reports: A preference for anti-spike CD8 responses marked VDJdb matching, which missed private and CD4 specificities.

Specimen: whole blood. The J gene is TRBJ2-7, the V gene TRBV5-1, with D uncertain. The receptor was isolated from an adult who was a healthcare worker with PCR-confirmed SARS-CoV-2 infection or an uninfected control (not recorded which). The DNA for the CDR3 is TGCGCCAGCAGCTTGACGACGAGCTCCTACGAGCAGTACTTC. Encoded protein: CASSLTTSSYEQYF.